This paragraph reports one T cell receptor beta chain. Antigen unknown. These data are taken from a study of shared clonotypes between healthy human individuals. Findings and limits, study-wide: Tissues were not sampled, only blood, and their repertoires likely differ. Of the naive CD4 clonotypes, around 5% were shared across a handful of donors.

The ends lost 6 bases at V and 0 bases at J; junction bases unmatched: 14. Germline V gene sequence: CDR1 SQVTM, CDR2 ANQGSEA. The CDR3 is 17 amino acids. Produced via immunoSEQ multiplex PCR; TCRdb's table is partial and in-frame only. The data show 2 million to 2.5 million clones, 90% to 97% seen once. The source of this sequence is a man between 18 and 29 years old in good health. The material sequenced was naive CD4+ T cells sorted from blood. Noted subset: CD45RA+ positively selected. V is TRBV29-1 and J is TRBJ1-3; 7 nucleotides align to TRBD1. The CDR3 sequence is CSVRTGLDNFSGNTIYF. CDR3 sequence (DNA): TGCAGCGTGAGGACAGGCCTGGATAACTTCTCTGGAAACACCATATATTTT.